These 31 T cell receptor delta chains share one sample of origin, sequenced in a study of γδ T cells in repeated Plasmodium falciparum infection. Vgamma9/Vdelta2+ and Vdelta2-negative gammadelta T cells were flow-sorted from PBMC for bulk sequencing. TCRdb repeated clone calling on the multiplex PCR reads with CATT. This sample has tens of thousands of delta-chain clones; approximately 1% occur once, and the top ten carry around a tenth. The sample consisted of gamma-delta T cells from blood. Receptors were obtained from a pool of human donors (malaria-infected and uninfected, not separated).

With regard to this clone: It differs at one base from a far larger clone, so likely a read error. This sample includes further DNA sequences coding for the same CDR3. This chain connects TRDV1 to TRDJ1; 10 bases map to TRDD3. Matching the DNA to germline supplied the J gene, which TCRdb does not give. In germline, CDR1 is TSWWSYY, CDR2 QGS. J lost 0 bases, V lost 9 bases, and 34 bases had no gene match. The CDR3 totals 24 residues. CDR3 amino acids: CALVPAGGYWGIHPAGPYTDKLIF. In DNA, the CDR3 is TGTGCTCTCGTTCCCGCCGGGGGTTACTGGGGGATCCATCCGGCCGGGCCGTACACCGATAAACTCATCTTT.

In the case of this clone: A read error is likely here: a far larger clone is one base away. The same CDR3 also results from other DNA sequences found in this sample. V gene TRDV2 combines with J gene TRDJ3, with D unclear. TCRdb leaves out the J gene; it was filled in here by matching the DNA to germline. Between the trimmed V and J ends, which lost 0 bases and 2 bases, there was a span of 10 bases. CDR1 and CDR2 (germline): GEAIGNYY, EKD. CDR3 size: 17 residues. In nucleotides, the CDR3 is TGTGCCTGTGACACCCTGCTAGGGCCCTGGGACACCCGACAGATGTTTTTC. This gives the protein CACDTLLGPWDTRQMFF.

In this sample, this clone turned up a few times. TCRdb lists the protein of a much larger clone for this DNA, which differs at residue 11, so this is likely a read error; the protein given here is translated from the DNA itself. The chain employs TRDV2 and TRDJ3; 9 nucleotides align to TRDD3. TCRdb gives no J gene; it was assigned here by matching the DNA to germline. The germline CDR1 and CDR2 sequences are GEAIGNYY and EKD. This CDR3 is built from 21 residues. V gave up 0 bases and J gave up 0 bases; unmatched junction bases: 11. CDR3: CACDTVVLGDASSWDTRQMFF. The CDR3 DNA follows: TGTGCCTGTGACACCGTAGTTCTGGGGGATGCGAGCTCCTGGGACACCCGACAGATGTTTTTC.

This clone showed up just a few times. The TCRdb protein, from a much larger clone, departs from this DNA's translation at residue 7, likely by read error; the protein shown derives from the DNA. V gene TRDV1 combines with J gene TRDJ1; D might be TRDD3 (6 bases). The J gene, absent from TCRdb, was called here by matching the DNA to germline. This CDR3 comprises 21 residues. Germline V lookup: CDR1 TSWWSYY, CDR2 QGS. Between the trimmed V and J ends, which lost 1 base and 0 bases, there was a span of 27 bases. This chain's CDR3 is CALGERAYSRGTYSYTDKLIF. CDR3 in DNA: TGTGCTCTTGGGGAACGAGCCTACTCCCGGGGGACCTACTCGTACACCGATAAACTCATCTTT.

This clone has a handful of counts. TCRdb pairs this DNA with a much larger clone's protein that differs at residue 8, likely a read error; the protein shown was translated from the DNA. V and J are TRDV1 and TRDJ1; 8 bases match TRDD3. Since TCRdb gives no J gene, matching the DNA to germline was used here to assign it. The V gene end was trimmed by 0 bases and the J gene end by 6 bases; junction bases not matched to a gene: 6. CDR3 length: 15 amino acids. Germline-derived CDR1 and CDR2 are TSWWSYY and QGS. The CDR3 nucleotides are TGTGCTCTTGGGGAACTCTCACCGGGGGATAATAAACTCATCTTT. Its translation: CALGELSPGDNKLIF.

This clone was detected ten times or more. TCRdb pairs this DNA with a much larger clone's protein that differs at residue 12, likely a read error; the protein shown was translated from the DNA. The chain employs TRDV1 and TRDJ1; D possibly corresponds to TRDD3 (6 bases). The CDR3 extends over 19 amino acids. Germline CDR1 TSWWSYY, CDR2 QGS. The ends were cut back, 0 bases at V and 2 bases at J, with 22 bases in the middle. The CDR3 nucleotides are TGTGCTCTTGGGGAACTAGCCCCTCCCTGGGGTCGTCGGACCGATAAACTCATCTTT. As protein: CALGELAPPWGRRTDKLIF.

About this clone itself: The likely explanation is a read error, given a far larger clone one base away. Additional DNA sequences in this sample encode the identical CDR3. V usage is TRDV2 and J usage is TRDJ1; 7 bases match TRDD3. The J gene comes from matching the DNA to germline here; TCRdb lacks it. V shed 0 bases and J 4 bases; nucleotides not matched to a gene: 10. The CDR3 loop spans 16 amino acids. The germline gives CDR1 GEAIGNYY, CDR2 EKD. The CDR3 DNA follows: TGTGCCTGTGACACCCGGGCAGGGGGATGCGACGATAAACTCATCTTT. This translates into CACDTRAGGCDDKLIF.

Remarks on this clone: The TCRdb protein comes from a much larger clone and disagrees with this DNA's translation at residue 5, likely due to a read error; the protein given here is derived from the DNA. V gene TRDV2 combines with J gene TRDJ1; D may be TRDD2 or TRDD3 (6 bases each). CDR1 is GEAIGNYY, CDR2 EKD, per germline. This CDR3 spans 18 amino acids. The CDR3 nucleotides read TGTGCAGACAAGCCGTCCTACGTACCTGGGGACGTTACCGATAAACTCATCTTT. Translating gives CADKPSYVPGDVTDKLIF.

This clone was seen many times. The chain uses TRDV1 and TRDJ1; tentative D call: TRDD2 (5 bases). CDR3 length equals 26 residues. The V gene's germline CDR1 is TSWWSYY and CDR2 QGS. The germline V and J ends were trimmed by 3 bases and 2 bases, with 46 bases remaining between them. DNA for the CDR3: TGTGCTCTTGGGGAGTTACGCCACGAAGCCTTCGCCTTTCCTCATTTTTCAGTCTGGAAAACCGATAAACTCATCTTT. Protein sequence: CALGELRHEAFAFPHFSVWKTDKLIF.

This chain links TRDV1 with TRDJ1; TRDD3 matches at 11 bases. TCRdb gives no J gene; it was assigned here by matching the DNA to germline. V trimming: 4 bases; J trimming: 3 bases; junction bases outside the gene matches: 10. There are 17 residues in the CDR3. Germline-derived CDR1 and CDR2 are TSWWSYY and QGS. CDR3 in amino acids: CALGVGAGGYLADKLIF. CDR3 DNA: TGTGCTCTTGGGGTCGGGGCTGGGGGATACCTCGCCGATAAACTCATCTTT.

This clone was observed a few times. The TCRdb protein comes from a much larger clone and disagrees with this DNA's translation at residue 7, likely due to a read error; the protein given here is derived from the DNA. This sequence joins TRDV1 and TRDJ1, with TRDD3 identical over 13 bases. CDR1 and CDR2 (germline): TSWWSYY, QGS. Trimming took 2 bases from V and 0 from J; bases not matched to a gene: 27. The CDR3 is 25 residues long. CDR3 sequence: CALGERVGTWHITGGYAGYTDKLIF. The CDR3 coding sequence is TGTGCTCTTGGGGAAAGGGTAGGAACGTGGCACATAACTGGGGGATACGCGGGGTACACCGATAAACTCATCTTT.

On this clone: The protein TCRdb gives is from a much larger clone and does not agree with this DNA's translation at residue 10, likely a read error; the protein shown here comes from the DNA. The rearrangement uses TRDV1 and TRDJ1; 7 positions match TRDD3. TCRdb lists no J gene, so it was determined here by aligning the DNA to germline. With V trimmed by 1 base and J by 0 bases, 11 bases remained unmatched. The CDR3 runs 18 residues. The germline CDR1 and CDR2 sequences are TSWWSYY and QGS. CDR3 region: CALGEPLLGSSYTDKLIF. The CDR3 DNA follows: TGTGCTCTTGGGGAACCGCTACTGGGGAGCTCGTACACCGATAAACTCATCTTT.

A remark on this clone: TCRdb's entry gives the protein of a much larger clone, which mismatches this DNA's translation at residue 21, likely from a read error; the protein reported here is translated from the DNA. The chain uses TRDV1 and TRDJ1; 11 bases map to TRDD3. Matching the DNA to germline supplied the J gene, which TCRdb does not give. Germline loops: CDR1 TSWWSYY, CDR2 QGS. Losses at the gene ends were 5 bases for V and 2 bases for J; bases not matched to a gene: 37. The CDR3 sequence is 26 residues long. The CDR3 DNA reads TGTGCTCTTGGGAAAAAAGAACGGAAGGGTCCTACAGGGGGTAGGTACTGGGGGATATTTACCGATAAACTCATCTTT. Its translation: CALGKKERKGPTGGRYWGIFTDKLIF.

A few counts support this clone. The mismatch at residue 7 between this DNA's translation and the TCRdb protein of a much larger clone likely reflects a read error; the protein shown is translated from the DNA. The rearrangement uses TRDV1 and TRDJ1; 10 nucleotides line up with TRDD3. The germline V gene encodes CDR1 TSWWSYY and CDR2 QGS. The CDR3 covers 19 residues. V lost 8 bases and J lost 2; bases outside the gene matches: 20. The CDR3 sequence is CALTITRGYLLGDTDKLIF. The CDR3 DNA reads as TGTGCTCTTACCATTACCCGTGGTTATTTACTGGGGGATACCGATAAACTCATCTTT.

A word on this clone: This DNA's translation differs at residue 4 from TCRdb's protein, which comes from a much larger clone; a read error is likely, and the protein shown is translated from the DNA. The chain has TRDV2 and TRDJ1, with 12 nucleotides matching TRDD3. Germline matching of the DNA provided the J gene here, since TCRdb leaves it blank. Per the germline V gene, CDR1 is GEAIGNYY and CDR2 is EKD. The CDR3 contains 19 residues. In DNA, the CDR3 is TGTGCCTGTAACACCGAGTACTGGGGGATACACTTGGGCACCGATAAACTCATCTTT. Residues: CACNTEYWGIHLGTDKLIF.

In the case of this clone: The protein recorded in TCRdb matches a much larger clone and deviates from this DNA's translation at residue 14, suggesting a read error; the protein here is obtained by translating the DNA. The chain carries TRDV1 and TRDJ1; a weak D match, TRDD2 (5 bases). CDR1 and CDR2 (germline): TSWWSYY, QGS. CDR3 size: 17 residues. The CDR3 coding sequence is TGTGCTCTTGGGGAAGGTTTCCTCCAGACCTACACCGATATACTCATCTTT. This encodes CALGEGFLQTYTDILIF.

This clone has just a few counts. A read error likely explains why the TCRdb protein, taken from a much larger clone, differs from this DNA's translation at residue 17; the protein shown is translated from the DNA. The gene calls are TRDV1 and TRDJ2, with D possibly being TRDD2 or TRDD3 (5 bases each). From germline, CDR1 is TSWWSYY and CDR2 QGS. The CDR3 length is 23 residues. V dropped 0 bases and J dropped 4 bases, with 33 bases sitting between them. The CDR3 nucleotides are TGTGCTCTTGGGGAACTGTTGCCTCTCCTATACTACTTGGGGCCCTCTTCGACAGCACAACTCTTCTTT. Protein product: CALGELLPLLYYLGPSSTAQLFF.

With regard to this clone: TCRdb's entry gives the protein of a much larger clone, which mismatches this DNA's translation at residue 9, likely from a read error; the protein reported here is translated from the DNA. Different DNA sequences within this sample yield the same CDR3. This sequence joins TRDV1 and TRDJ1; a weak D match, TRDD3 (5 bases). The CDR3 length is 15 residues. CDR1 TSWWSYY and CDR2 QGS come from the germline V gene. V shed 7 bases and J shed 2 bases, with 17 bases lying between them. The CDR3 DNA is TGTGCTCTTGACGGGTACTGGAAGCTTACCGATAAACTCATCTTT. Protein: CALDGYWKLTDKLIF.

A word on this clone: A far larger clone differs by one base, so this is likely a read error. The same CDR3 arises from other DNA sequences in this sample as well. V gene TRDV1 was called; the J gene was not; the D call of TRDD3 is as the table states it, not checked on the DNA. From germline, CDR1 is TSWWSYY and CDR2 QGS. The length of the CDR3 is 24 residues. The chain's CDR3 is CALGELRGINLLPPIGGGGTKLIF. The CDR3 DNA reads TGTGCTCTTGGGGAACTTCGTGGGATCAATTTACTCCCCCCAATCGGTGGTGGGGGCACAAAACTCATCTTC.

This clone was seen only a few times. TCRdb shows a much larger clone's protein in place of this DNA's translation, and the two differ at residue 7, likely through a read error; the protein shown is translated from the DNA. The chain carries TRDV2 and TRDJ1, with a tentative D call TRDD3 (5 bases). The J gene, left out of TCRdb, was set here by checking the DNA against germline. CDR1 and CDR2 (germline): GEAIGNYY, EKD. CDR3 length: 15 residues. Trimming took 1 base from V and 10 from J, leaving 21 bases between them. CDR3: CACDTLGLNWKGLIF. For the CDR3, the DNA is TGTGCCTGTGACACGTTGGGATTAAACTGGAAGGGACTCATCTTT.

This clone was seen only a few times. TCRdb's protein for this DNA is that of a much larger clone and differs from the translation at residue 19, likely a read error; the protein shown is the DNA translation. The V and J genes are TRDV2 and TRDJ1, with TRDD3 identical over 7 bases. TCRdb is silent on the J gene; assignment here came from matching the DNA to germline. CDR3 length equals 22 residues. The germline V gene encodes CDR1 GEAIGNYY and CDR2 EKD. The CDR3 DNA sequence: TGTGCCTGTGACGCGCTAGGAGATCGGGATACTATTCTCGCTTTGTACACCGATGAACTCATCTTT. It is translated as CACDALGDRDTILALYTDELIF.

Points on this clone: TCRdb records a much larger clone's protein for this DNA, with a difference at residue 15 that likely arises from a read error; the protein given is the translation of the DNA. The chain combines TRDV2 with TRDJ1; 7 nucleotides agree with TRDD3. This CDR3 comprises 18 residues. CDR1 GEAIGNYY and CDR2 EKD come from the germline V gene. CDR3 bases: TGTGCCTGTGACACGCTGGGGGCTGAGAACTTGTACACCGATAGACTCATCTTT. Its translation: CACDTLGAENLYTDRLIF.

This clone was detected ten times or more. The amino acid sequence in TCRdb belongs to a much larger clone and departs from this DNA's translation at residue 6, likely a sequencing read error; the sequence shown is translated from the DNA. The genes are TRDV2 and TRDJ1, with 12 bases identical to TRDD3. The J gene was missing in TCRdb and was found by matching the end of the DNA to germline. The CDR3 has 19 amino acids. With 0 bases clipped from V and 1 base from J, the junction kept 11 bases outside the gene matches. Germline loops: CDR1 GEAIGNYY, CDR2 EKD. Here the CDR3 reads CACDTAPVLGDTATDKLIF. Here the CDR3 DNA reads TGTGCCTGTGACACCGCTCCCGTACTGGGGGATACTGCCACCGATAAACTCATCTTT.

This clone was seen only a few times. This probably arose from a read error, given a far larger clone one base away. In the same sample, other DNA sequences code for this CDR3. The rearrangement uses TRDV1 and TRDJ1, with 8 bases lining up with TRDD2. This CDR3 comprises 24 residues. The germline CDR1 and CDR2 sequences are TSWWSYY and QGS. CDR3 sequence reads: CALGDYWSLFLRSGGTPYTDKLIF. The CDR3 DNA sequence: TGTGCTCTCGGGGATTATTGGTCCCTCTTCCTACGTTCAGGGGGAACACCGTACACCGATAAACTCATCTTT.

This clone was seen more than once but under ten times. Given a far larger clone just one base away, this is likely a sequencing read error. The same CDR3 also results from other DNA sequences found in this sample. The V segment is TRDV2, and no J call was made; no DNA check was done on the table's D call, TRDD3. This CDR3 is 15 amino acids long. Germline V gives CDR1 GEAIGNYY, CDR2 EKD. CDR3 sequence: CACERLGDDTDKLIF. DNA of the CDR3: TGTGCCTGTGAAAGACTGGGGGATGACACCGATAAGCTCATCTTT.

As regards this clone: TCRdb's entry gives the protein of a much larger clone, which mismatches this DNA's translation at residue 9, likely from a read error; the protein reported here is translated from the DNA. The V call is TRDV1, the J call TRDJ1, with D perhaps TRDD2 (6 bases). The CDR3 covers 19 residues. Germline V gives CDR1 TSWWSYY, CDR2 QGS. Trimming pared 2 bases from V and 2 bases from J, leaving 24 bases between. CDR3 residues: CALGEISYAGIKWTDKLIF. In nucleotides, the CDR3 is TGTGCTCTTGGGGAAATATCCTACGCAGGGATTAAGTGGACCGATAAACTCATCTTT.

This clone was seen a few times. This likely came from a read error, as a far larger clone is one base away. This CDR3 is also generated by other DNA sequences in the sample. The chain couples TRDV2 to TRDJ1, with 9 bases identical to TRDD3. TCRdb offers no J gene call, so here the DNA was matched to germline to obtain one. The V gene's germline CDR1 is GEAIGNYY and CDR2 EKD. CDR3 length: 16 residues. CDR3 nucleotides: TGTGCTTGTGACACCAACCTAGGGGATACGGCCGATAAACTCATCTTT. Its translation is CACDTNLGDTADKLIF.

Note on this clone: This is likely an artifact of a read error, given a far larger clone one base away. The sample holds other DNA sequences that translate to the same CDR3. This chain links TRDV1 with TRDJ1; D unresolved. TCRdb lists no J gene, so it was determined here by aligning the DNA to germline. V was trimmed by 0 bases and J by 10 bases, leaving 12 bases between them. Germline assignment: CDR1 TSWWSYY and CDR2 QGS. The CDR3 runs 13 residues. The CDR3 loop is CALGELWTPRLIF. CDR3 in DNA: TGTGCTCTTGGGGAACTATGGACCCCACGACTCATCTTT.

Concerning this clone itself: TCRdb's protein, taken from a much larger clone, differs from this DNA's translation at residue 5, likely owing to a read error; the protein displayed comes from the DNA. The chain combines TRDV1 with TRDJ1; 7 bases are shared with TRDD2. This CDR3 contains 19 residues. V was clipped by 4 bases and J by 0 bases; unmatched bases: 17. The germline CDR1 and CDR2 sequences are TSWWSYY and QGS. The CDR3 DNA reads TGTGCTCTTGGGGCCTCTATTCCTACAGTGTGGGAGTACACCGATAAACTCATCTTT. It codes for CALGASIPTVWEYTDKLIF.

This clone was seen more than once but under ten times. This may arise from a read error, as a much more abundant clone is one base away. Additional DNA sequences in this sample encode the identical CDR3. The CDR3 region has the DNA TGTGCTCTTGGAGACCACTGGGGGACCCACACCGATAAACTCATCTTT. Protein: CALGDHWGTHTDKLIF. The J gene is TRDJ1, the V gene TRDV1; 9 bases are shared with TRDD3. Germline CDR1 and CDR2: TSWWSYY and QGS. The CDR3 is 16 residues long. The J segment lost 0 bases and the V segment lost 6 bases, leaving 8 bases of the junction unmatched.

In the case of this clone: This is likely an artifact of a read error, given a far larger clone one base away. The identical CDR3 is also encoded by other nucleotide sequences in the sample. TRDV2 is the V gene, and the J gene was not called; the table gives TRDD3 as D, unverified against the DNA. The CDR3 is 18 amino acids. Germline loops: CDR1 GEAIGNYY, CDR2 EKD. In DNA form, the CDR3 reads TGTGCCTGTGAGAAACTGGGGGAATCTGCAACCCACACCGATAAACTTATCTTT. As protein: CACEKLGESATHTDKLIF.